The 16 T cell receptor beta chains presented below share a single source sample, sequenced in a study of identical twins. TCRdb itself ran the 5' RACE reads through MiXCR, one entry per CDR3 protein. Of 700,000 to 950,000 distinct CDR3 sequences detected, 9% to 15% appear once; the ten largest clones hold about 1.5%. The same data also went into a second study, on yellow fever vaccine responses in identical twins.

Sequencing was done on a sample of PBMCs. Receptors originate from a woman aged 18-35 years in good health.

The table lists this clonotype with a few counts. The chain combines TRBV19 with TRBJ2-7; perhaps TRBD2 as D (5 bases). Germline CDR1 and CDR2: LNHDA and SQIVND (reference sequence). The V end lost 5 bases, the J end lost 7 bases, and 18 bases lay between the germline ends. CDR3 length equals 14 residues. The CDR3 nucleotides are TGTGCCAGTAGTCACGGGGATTCTTTGGGGGAGCAGTACTTC. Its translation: CASSHGDSLGEQYF.

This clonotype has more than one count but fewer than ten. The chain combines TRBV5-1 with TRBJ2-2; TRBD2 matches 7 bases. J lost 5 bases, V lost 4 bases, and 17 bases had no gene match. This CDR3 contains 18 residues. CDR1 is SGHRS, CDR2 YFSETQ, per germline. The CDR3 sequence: CASSSLAGSSMGTGELFF. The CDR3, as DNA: TGCGCCAGCAGCAGTTTAGCGGGCTCGTCGATGGGGACCGGGGAGCTGTTTTTT.

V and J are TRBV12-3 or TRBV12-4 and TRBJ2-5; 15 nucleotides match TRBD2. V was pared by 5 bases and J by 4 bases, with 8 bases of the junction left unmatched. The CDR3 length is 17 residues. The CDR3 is CASSPTGLAGGRETQYF. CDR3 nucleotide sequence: TGTGCCAGCAGTCCCACAGGACTAGCGGGAGGGCGAGAGACCCAGTACTTC.

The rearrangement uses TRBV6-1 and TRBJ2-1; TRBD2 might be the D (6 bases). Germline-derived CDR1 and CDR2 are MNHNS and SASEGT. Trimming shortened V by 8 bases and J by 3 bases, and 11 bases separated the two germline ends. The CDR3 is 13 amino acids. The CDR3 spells CASRDSLYNEQFF. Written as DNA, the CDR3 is TGTGCCAGCCGGGACTCACTCTACAATGAGCAGTTCTTC.

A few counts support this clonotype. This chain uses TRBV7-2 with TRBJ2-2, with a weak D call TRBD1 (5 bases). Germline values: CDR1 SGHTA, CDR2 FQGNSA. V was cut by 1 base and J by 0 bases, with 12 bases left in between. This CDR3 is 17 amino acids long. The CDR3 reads CASSLGYEGANTGELFF. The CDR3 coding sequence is TGTGCCAGCAGCTTAGGGTACGAAGGGGCGAACACCGGGGAGCTGTTTTTT.

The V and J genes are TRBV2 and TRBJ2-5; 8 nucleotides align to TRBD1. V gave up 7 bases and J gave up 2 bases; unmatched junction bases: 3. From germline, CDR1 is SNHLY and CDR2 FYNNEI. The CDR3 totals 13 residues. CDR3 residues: CASINRGQETQYF. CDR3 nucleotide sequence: TGTGCCAGCATCAACAGGGGGCAAGAGACCCAGTACTTC.

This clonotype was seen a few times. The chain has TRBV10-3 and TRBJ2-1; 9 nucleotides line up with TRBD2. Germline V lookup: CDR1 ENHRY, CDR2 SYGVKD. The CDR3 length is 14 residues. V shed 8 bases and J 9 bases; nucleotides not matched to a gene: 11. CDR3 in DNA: TGTGCCATCCGCCCGCGGGAGGGCCTTGGTGAGCAGTTCTTC. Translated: CAIRPREGLGEQFF.

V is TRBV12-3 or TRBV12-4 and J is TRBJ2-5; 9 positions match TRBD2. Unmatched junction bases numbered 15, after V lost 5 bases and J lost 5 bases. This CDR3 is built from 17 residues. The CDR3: CASSPIAGVGGEETQYF. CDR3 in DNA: TGTGCCAGCAGTCCTATAGCGGGAGTGGGAGGCGAGGAGACCCAGTACTTC.

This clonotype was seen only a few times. The DNA for the CDR3 is TGCAGTGCTAGAGATTCGTGGAGCGGGGGTATTCGCACAGATACGCAGTATTTT. It codes for CSARDSWSGGIRTDTQYF. The gene calls are TRBV20-1 and TRBJ2-3; 8 nucleotides match TRBD2. J gave up 1 base and V 0 bases, and 12 bases lay outside the gene matches. From germline, CDR1 is DFQATT and CDR2 SNEGSKA (reference sequence). This CDR3 has 18 residues.

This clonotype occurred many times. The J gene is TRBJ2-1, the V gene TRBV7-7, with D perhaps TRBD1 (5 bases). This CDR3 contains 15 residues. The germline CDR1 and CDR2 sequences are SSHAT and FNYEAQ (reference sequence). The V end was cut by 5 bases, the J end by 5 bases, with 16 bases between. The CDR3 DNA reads TGTGCCAGCAGCGAAGGGGAAGCCCGCCACAATGAGCAGTTCTTC. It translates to CASSEGEARHNEQFF.

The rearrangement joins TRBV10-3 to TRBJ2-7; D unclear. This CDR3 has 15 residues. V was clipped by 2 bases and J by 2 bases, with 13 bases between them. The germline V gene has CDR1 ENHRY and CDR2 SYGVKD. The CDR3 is CAISEAAGRAYEQYF. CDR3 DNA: TGTGCCATCAGTGAGGCAGCTGGACGGGCCTACGAGCAGTACTTC.

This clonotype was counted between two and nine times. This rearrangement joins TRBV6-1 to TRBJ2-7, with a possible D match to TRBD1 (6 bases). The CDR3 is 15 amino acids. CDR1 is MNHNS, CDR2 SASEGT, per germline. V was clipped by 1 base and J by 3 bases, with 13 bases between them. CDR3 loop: CASSEDRVLRYEQYF. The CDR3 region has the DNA TGTGCCAGCAGTGAAGACAGGGTCTTACGCTACGAGCAGTACTTC.

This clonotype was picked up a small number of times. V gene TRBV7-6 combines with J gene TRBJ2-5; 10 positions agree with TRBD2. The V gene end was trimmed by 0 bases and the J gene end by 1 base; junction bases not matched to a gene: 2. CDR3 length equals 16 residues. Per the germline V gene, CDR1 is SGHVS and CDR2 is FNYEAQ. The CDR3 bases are TGTGCCAGCAGCTTAGCACTAGCGGGGCTCCAAGAGACCCAGTACTTC. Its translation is CASSLALAGLQETQYF.

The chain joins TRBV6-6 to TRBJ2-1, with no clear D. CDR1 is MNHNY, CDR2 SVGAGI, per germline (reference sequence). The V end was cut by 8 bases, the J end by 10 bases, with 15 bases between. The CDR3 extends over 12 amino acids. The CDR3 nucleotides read TGTGCCAGCCACGCCCGTGGCAACGAGCAGTTCTTC. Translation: CASHARGNEQFF.

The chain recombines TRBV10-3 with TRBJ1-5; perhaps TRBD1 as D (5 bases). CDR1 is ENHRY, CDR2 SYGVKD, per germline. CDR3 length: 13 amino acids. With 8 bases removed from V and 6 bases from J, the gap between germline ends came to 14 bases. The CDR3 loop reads CAIASRAVQPQHF. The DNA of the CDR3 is TGTGCCATCGCAAGCAGGGCCGTTCAGCCCCAGCATTTT.

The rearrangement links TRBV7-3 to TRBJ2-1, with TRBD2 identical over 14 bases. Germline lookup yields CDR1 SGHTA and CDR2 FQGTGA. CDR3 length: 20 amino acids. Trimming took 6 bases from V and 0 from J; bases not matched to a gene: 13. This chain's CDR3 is CASSSLGLAGGASSYNEQFF. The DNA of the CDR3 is TGTGCCAGCAGTTCTCTTGGACTAGCGGGAGGCGCTAGCTCCTACAATGAGCAGTTCTTC.